This T cell receptor (beta chain) was retrieved from a study of T cell responses to AZD1222 COVID-19 vaccine. Across the whole study: It was second doses at about 4 or about 12 weeks that were pooled. Study observations and caveats: The study reported that nearly half of spike-specific TCRs target unmutated variant regions. Clonal diversity was possibly underestimated, and the donors were mostly white British, with more females. At baseline, just six or seven AZD1222 recipients tested seropositive.

The CDR3 consists of 16 residues. CDR1 is SGHAT and CDR2 is FQNNGV in the germline V gene. The trim removed 2 bases at V and 4 bases at J, leaving 6 bases unmatched. This table comes from immunoSEQ multiplex PCR, and its TCRdb copy is limited to in-frame clones, with some not included. Altogether some 120,000 clones are present, about nine tenths being singletons, with the ten largest covering around 7.2%. This clone was seen a single time. Antigen: not known. The clonotype was recovered from an adult in good health. Sequencing used peripheral blood, obtained on day 0 of AZD1222 vaccination. The V call is TRBV11-2, the J call TRBJ2-3; 10 nucleotides agree with TRBD2. Written as DNA, the CDR3 is TGTGCCAGCAGCTTATTGCTAGCGGGAGTCTCAGATACGCAGTATTTT. It encodes CASSLLLAGVSDTQYF.